This T cell receptor (beta chain) appears in the sequencing data of a study of blood T cell repertoires in COVID-19 (dated by TCRdb to the early 2020s). Turning to the overall study: Samples covering the acute and convalescent phases of COVID-19 were provided by collaborators in the United States, Italy and Spain. Subjects who had been exposed to COVID-19, were actively infected with it, or had recovered from it provided the deeply sampled blood TCRbeta repertoires that made up the dataset. The material from the prospective study consisted of cDNA or gDNA derived from T cells, B-cell-depleted T cells, or PBMCs. Samples were obtained from the ongoing ImmuneRACE study (first 160 participants) and from 950 to 1,500 subjects provided by 6 global collaborators. The repertoires were made available in a free public database intended to serve as a resource for research on the immune response to SARS-CoV-2. Where available, HLA class I and class II types were obtained from metadata supplied by the sample provider rather than from assay-based typing. Sample metadata almost always included a de-identified subject ID, COVID-19 status, age in years and sex. General conclusions and limits of the study: The amount of clinical and demographic metadata varied by source and participant and was provided uncurated.

Concerning this clone itself: Its antigen is currently not known. One base away there is no much larger clone; base qualities are not given.

Compared with germline, V lacks 5 bases and J lacks 2 bases; bases without a gene match: 9. The germline V gene (reference sequence) provides CDR1 GTSNPN and CDR2 SVGIG. From its cysteine to its phenylalanine, the CDR3 spans 17 amino acids. Of the read, only the CDR3 DNA is kept; its 51 bases are in frame from base 1. The immunoSEQ Assay, a bias-controlled multiplex PCR, was used to amplify TCRbeta CDR3 regions from genomic DNA. In the authors' own workflow: The number of nucleated cells in each sample was estimated from the amplification of reference gene primers within the assay. To quantify the absolute abundance of each unique TCRbeta CDR3 rearrangement, sequence reads were collapsed and filtered. Productive Simpson clonality was computed per sample as the square root of Simpson's diversity index over productive rearrangements. In TCRdb, the immuneACCESS table is reduced to in-frame sequences with V and J assigned. These tables do not hold every clone; where another copy was compared, an unresolved V gene accounts for under half, and the others remain unexplained. The V and J calls and clone size are taken from that table; D and trimming were inferred from the DNA. Within this sample are 20,000 or so clones, with roughly 80% of them counted one time only. Roughly 3.2% of the sample is in the top ten clones.

Collaborating institutions collected whole blood in K2EDTA tubes following their own protocols. For TCRbeta analysis, collaborators shipped samples in one of three forms: frozen whole blood, isolated PBMCs, or DNA extracted from either of those sample types. The clonotype originates from a man aged 40-49 years with acute or convalescent COVID-19. The chain was built from TRBV30 and TRBJ2-5, with 15 bases matching TRBD2. The sequenced sample was peripheral blood. The encoded CDR3 is CAWDPGLAGGGQETQYF. At the DNA level, the sequence is TGTGCCTGGGACCCGGGACTAGCGGGAGGCGGACAAGAGACCCAGTACTTC.